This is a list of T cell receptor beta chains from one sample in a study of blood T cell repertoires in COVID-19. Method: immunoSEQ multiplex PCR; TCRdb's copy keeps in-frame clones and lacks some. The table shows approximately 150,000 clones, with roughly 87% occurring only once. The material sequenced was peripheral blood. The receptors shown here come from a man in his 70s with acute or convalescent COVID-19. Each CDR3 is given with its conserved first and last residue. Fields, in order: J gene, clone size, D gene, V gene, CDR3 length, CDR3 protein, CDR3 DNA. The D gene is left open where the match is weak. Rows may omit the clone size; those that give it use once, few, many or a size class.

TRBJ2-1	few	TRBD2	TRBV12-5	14	CASGLGGALNEQFF	TGTGCTAGTGGTCTCGGGGGGGCCTTAAATGAGCAGTTCTTC
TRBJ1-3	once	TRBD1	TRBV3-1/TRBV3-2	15	CASSQAPGQSYTIYF	TGTGCCAGCAGCCAAGCACCGGGACAGTCATACACCATATATTTT
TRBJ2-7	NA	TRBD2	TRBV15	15	CATSRGPAGASEQYF	TGTGCCACCAGCAGAGGGCCAGCGGGAGCATCCGAGCAGTACTTC
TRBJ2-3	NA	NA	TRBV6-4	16	CASSDGVAGPTDTQYF	TGTGCCAGCAGTGACGGGGTGGCGGGACCCACAGATACGCAGTATTTT
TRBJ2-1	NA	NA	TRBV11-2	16	CASSRAQGLSYNEQFF	TGTGCCAGCAGCCGAGCCCAGGGGTTGTCCTACAATGAGCAGTTCTTC
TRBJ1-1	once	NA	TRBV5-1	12	CASSSHGPEAFF	TGCGCCAGCAGCTCCCATGGCCCTGAAGCTTTCTTT
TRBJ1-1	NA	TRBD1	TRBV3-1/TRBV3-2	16	CASSLRDRASNTEAFF	TGTGCCAGCAGCCTCCGGGACAGGGCCAGCAACACTGAAGCTTTCTTT
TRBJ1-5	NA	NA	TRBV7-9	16	CASSSPGEGFNQPQHF	TGTGCCAGCAGCTCCCCAGGGGAGGGGTTTAATCAGCCCCAGCATTTT
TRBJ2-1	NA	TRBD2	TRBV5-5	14	CASSSRDYNNEQFF	TGTGCCAGCAGCTCCCGGGACTATAACAATGAGCAGTTCTTC
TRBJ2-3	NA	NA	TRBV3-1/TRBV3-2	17	CASSPTTSGVGPDTQYF	TGTGCCAGCAGCCCAACCACGTCGGGAGTGGGGCCAGATACGCAGTATTTT
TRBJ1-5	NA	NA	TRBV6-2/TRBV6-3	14	CASSGGYSNQPQHF	TGTGCCAGCAGTGGAGGGTATAGCAATCAGCCCCAGCATTTT
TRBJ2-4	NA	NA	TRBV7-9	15	CASSQQGLAKNIQYF	TGTGCCAGCAGCCAACAGGGTTTAGCCAAAAACATTCAGTACTTC
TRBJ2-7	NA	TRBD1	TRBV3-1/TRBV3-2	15	CASSQRDRGRSEQYF	TGTGCCAGCAGCCAAAGGGACAGGGGCAGGTCCGAGCAGTACTTC
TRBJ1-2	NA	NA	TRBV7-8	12	CASSPLNYGYTF	TGTGCCAGCAGCCCCCTAAACTATGGCTACACCTTC
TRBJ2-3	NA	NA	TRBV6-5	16	CASSYSAGLTTDTQYF	TGTGCCAGCAGTTACTCGGCAGGTCTGACCACAGATACGCAGTATTTT
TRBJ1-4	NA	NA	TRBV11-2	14	CASSFGQTNEKLFF	TGTGCCAGCAGCTTCGGACAGACTAATGAAAAACTGTTTTTT
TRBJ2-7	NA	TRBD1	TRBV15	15	CATSRHRDRGYEQYF	TGTGCCACCAGCAGACACCGGGACAGGGGATACGAGCAGTACTTC
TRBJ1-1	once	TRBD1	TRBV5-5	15	CASSTGQGSNTEAFF	TGTGCCAGCAGCACGGGACAGGGATCGAACACTGAAGCTTTCTTT
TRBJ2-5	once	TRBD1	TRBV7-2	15	CASSTNRGLRETQYF	TGTGCCAGCAGCACCAACAGGGGTTTAAGAGAGACCCAGTACTTC
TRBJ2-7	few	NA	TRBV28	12	CASRGGAWEQYF	TGTGCCAGCAGGGGGGGGGCGTGGGAGCAGTACTTC
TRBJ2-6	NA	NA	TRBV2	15	CASSGQFSGANVLTF	TGTGCCAGCAGCGGACAGTTCTCTGGGGCCAACGTCCTGACTTTC
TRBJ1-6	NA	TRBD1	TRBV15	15	CATSTTGTGLSPLHF	TGTGCCACCAGCACCACCGGGACAGGGCTCTCACCCCTCCACTTT
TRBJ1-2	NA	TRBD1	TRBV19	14	CASAGTGRNYGYTF	TGTGCTTCCGCCGGGACAGGGAGAAACTATGGCTACACCTTC
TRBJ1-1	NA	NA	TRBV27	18	CASRSLIFPPSKNTEAFF	TGTGCCAGCAGATCCCTCATATTCCCCCCAAGCAAAAACACTGAAGCTTTCTTT
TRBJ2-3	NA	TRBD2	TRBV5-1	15	CASSLTSGSADTQYF	TGCGCCAGCAGCTTAACTAGCGGGAGTGCAGATACGCAGTATTTT
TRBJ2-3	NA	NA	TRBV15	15	CATSRDGSYQGAQYF	TGTGCCACCAGCAGAGATGGTAGCTACCAGGGTGCGCAGTATTTT
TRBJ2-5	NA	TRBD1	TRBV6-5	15	CASSYGTGVQETQYF	TGTGCCAGCAGTTACGGGACAGGGGTCCAAGAGACCCAGTACTTC
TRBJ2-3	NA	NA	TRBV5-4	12	CASSPGTDTQYF	TGTGCCAGCAGCCCCGGTACGGATACGCAGTATTTT
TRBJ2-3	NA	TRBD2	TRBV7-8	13	CASSSIAGVLQYF	TGTGCCAGCAGCTCTATAGCGGGAGTTCTTCAGTATTTT